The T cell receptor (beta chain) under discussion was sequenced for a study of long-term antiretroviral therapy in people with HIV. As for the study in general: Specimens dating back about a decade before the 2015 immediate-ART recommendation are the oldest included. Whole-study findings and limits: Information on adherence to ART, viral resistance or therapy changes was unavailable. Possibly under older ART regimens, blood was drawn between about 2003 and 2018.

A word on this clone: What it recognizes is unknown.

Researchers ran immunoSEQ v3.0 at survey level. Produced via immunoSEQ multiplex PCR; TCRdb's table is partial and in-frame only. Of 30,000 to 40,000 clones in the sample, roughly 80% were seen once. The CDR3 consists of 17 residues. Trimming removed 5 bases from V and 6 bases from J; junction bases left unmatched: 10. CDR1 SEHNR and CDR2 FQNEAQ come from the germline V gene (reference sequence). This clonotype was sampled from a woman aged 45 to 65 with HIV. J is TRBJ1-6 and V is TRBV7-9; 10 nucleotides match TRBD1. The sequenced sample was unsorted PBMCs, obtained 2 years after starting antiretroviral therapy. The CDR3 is CASSPGGGQGPNSPLHF. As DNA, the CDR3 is TGTGCCAGCAGCCCTGGGGGGGGACAGGGGCCTAATTCACCCCTCCACTTT. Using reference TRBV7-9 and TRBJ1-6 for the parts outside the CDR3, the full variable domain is DTGVSQNPRHKITKRGQNVTFRCDPISEHNRLYWYRQTLGQGPEFLTYFQNEAQLEKSRLLSDRFSAERPKGSFSTLEIQRTEQGDSAMYLCASSPGGGQGPNSPLHFGNGTRLTVT.